This T cell receptor beta chain was sequenced for a study of response to subunit inactivated influenza vaccine. On this clonotype itself: Its antigen is currently unknown.

The study's findings and limits: Authors suggested seasonal influenza vaccinations each recruit few new T cells.

Each CDR3 protein gets one entry after TCRdb re-called the RT-PCR reads with MiXCR. The table has around 300,000 distinct CDR3 sequences, 20% to 25% seen once. This CDR3 has 12 residues. Trimming cost V 8 bases and J 3 bases, with 13 bases left between them. Germline values: CDR1 SQVTM, CDR2 ANQGSEA. The chain has TRBV29-1 and TRBJ1-1; D is undetermined. Sequencing used PBMCs from blood, obtained approximately 22 months after vaccination. This clonotype was obtained from a man aged 45 to 70 who received an inactivated influenza vaccine. This CDR3 reads CSTQESDTEAFF. CDR3 DNA: TGCAGCACTCAGGAGTCGGACACTGAAGCTTTCTTT. Filled out from reference TRBV29-1 and TRBJ1-1, the complete variable domain reads SAVISQKPSRDICQRGTSLTIQCQVDSQVTMMFWYRQQPGQSLTLIATANQGSEATYESGFVIDKFPISRPNLTFSTLTVSNMSPEDSSIYLCSTQESDTEAFFGQGTRLTVV.